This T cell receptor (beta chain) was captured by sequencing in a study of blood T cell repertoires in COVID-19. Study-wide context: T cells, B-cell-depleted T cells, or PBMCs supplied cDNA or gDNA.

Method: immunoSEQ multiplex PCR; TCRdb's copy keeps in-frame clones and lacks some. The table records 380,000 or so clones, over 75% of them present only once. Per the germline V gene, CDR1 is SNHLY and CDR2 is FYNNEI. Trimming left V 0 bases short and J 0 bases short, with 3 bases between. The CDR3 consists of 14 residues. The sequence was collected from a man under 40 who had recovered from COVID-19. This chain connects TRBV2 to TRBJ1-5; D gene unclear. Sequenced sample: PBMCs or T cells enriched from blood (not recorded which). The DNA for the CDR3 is TGTGCCAGCAGTGAAGCTTATAGCAATCAGCCCCAGCATTTT. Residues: CASSEAYSNQPQHF.